The text below deals with one T cell receptor (beta chain). Its antigen is not known. Method: immunoSEQ multiplex PCR; TCRdb's copy keeps in-frame clones and lacks some. Found here are more than 850,000 clones, roughly 74% of them singletons; the top ten hold under 0.6%. Germline values: CDR1 SGHRS, CDR2 YFSETQ. The V and J ends lost 0 bases and 0 bases respectively, with 1 base between them. The CDR3 length is 14 residues. The source of the sample is a study of shared clonotypes between healthy human individuals. Whole-study results and caveats: Estimated richness was generally greater in naive than memory subsets. Lower generation probabilities were found for non-shared clonotypes than for those shared by all four donors. Donors were few, which limited the genetic and exposure-history diversity represented.

The investigators split CD4+ cells into a CD45RA+ naive subset and a CD45RA-negative memory subset. Source material: memory CD4+ T cells from PBMCs. Specified subset: CD45RA-negative fraction. V is TRBV5-1 and J is TRBJ1-6; D not resolved. The sequence was collected from a man between 18 and 35 years old in good health. Some clones in this sample may be carry-over from other donors' samples. The CDR3 reads CASSLVSYNSPLHF. The CDR3, as DNA: TGCGCCAGCAGCTTGGTCTCCTATAATTCACCCCTCCACTTT.